This T cell receptor beta chain was captured in a study of cytomegalovirus exposure and HLA in healthy donors. PCR amplification relied on 60 Vbeta primers (plus 13 Jbeta primers). The repertoire was sequenced with immunoSEQ multiplex PCR; TCRdb's copy has only in-frame clones and lacks some. The sample lists 150,000 to 200,000 clones, around 77% occurring once. This clone turned up a few times. V trimming: 8 bases; J trimming: 7 bases; junction bases outside the gene matches: 13. Germline V gene sequence: CDR1 MNHNY, CDR2 SVGAGI (reference sequence). The CDR3 sequence is 16 residues long. This TCR was recovered from a woman under 40 in good health and CMV-seropositive. The source material was PBMCs. V is TRBV6-6 and J is TRBJ2-2, with 10 bases that match TRBD1. CDR3 in DNA: TGTGCCAGCCTATCATCAGACAGGGGGCGAGGCGGGGAGCTGTTTTTT. Translating it yields CASLSSDRGRGGELFF.